Shown below are 22 T cell receptor beta chains from a single sample sequenced in a study of T cell responses to AZD1222 COVID-19 vaccine. Sequencing used immunoSEQ multiplex PCR; TCRdb keeps in-frame clones, though not all of them. The repertoire holds over 100,000 clones, with 93% as singletons. Sequences were derived from peripheral blood, sampled on day 0 of AZD1222 vaccination. Every receptor here comes from an adult in good health.

This chain joins TRBV19 and TRBJ2-7, with D possibly matching TRBD1 (5 bases). The CDR3 is made up of 11 amino acids. CDR1 is LNHDA, CDR2 SQIVND, per germline (reference sequence). V gave up 10 bases and J gave up 3 bases, with 10 bases separating them. CDR3 coding DNA: TGTGCCACCCTACAGGTCTACGAGCAGTACTTC. Translated, it gives CATLQVYEQYF.

The rearrangement joins TRBV6-2 or TRBV6-3 to TRBJ1-4; D call uncertain. Germline CDR1 reads MNHEY; CDR2 reads SVGEGT. Deletions cut 8 bases from V and 8 bases from J, with 18 bases between. This CDR3 spans 14 amino acids. CDR3 DNA sequence: TGTGCCAGCGGTTTTGTCGGCCCCTCGGAAAAACTGTTTTTT. Its translation is CASGFVGPSEKLFF.

The rearrangement uses TRBV3-1 (or the pseudogene TRBV3-2) and TRBJ2-1; 8 nucleotides align to TRBD2. J lost 6 bases, V lost 5 bases, and 3 bases had no gene match. The germline V gene encodes CDR1 LGHDT and CDR2 YNNKEL (reference sequence). CDR3 length equals 13 residues. The CDR3 here is CASSGLAGNEQFF. DNA for the CDR3: TGTGCCAGCAGCGGGCTAGCGGGCAATGAGCAGTTCTTC.

J is TRBJ1-5 and V is TRBV24-1; D ambiguous. Germline assignment: CDR1 KGHDR and CDR2 SFDVKD. V lost 1 base and J 3 bases, leaving 6 bases between the germline ends. The CDR3 has 14 residues. The CDR3 DNA is TGTGCCACCAGTGATTTAGGATACAATCAGCCCCAGCATTTT. Amino acids: CATSDLGYNQPQHF.

V is TRBV30 and J is TRBJ1-6, with D hard to call. Germline-derived CDR1 and CDR2 are GTSNPN and SVGIG (reference sequence). Trimming took off 4 bases at V and 3 bases at J, with 10 bases between the two ends. CDR3 length equals 14 residues. CDR3 DNA sequence: TGTGCCTGGACGTCCACACTCTATAATTCACCCCTCCACTTT. Its protein is CAWTSTLYNSPLHF.

The CDR3, as DNA: TGTGCCAGCAGACCTTCGACAGGGTCCTACGAGCAGTACTTC. It encodes CASRPSTGSYEQYF. The rearrangement uses TRBV5-6 and TRBJ2-7, with 7 bases aligning to TRBD1. CDR1 is SGHDT, CDR2 YYEEEE, per germline. This CDR3 contains 14 residues. Trimming at V came to 5 bases and at J to 1 base, leaving 6 bases not matched to a gene.

The chain combines TRBV5-1 with TRBJ2-6; D remains unclear. Germline V lookup: CDR1 SGHRS, CDR2 YFSETQ. The V gene lost 1 base and the J gene lost 9 bases, with 11 bases spanning the gap. The CDR3 runs 14 residues. CDR3 amino acids: CASSLFLADNVLTF. CDR3 DNA: TGCGCCAGCAGCTTGTTCTTGGCGGACAACGTCCTGACTTTC.

The V gene is TRBV30, the J gene TRBJ1-6; D uncertain. This CDR3 region has 13 residues. Trimming shortened V by 6 bases and J by 0 bases, and 6 bases separated the two germline ends. Germline V gene data show CDR1 as GTSNPN and CDR2 as SVGIG (reference sequence). The CDR3 DNA reads TGTGCCTGTTCGGGCTCCTATAATTCACCCCTCCACTTT. Protein: CACSGSYNSPLHF.

V and J are TRBV25-1 and TRBJ2-7; a weak D match, TRBD1 (5 bases). The CDR3 has 12 amino acids. The V end was cut by 7 bases, the J end by 3 bases, with 10 bases between. Looked up from germline, CDR1 is MGHDK and CDR2 is SYGVNS. For the CDR3, the DNA is TGTGCCAGCATCGGAGACAGCTACGAGCAGTACTTC. It codes for CASIGDSYEQYF.

The rearrangement uses TRBV6-6 and TRBJ1-5, with a weak D call TRBD1 (5 bases). V lost 6 bases to trimming and J lost 2 bases, with 14 bases between them. The length of the CDR3 is 15 residues. Germline CDR1 is MNHNY and CDR2 is SVGAGI (reference sequence). CDR3 sequence (DNA): TGTGCCAGCAGAACGGGACTCCAAGGCAATCAGCCCCAGCATTTT. Its translation: CASRTGLQGNQPQHF.

The chain couples TRBV6-5 to TRBJ1-2; TRBD1 is a possible D gene (5 bases). Trimming pared 7 bases from V and 7 bases from J, leaving 19 bases between. CDR1 MNHEY and CDR2 SVGAGI come from the germline V gene. There are 14 residues in the CDR3. This CDR3 is CASTRGGFITGYTF. Written as DNA, the CDR3 is TGTGCCAGCACCCGGGGGGGGTTTATTACTGGCTACACCTTC.

The chain combines TRBV15 with TRBJ2-7; D gene ambiguous. V was shortened by 5 bases and J by 5 bases, with 16 bases between the two germline ends. CDR1 is LNHNV and CDR2 is YYDKDF in the germline V gene (reference sequence). This CDR3 region has 14 residues. CDR3 amino acids: CATSQKTFPNEQYF. The CDR3 coding sequence is TGTGCCACCAGCCAAAAGACTTTCCCGAACGAGCAGTACTTC. Supplemented by reference TRBV15 and TRBJ2-7, the full variable domain reads DAMVIQNPRYQVTQFGKPVTLSCSQTLNHNVMYWYQQKSSQAPKLLFHYYDKDFNNEADTPDNFQSRRPNTSFCFLDIRSPGLGDTAMYLCATSQKTFPNEQYFGPGTRLTVT.

The V call is TRBV14, the J call TRBJ1-1; D is unresolved. Germline assignment: CDR1 SGHDN and CDR2 FVKESK. The V gene lost 2 bases and the J gene lost 2 bases, with 21 bases spanning the gap. CDR3 length: 18 residues. Here the CDR3 DNA reads TGTGCCAGCAGCCAATTAAAGGCCCGCCCTCTACCTAACACTGAAGCTTTCTTT. It is translated as CASSQLKARPLPNTEAFF.

This chain links TRBV7-2 with TRBJ2-1, with 10 bases matching TRBD2. J gave up 8 bases and V 7 bases, and 8 bases lay outside the gene matches. In germline, CDR1 is SGHTA, CDR2 FQGNSA. This CDR3 spans 14 amino acids. The CDR3 DNA reads as TGTGCCAGCACGCCGGGACTAGCGACAGATGAGCAGTTCTTC. Amino acids: CASTPGLATDEQFF.

This clone occurred a few times. This chain uses TRBV4-1 with TRBJ2-2, with no clear D. Germline loops: CDR1 MGHRA, CDR2 YSYEKL. This CDR3 has 15 residues. The V end was cut by 1 base, the J end by 2 bases, with 8 bases between. This CDR3 is CASSQVTSNTGELFF. The CDR3, as DNA: TGCGCCAGCAGCCAAGTGACCTCTAACACCGGGGAGCTGTTTTTT.

CDR3: CASSLEGTDTQYF. DNA of the CDR3: TGTGCCAGCAGTTTAGAGGGGACAGATACGCAGTATTTT. The rearrangement uses TRBV28 and TRBJ2-3, with D perhaps being TRBD1 or TRBD2 (5 bases each). Trimming took off 2 bases at V and 3 bases at J, with 6 bases between the two ends. The CDR3 covers 13 residues. CDR1 and CDR2 (germline): MDHEN, SYDVKM. The full variable domain, rest sourced from reference TRBV28 and TRBJ2-3, is DVKVTQSSRYLVKRTGEKVFLECVQDMDHENMFWYRQDPGLGLRLIYFSYDVKMKEKGDIPEGYSVSREKKERFSLILESASTNQTSMYLCASSLEGTDTQYFGPGTRLTVL.

This chain connects TRBV2 to TRBJ1-4; tentatively, D is TRBD1 (5 bases). Trimming took off 3 bases at V and 4 bases at J, with 15 bases between the two ends. The CDR3 spans 16 residues. Germline V lookup: CDR1 SNHLY, CDR2 FYNNEI. CDR3 DNA: TGTGCCAGCAGTGATGGGGTTTACGACAGTAATGAAAAACTGTTTTTT. This codes for CASSDGVYDSNEKLFF. Based on the CDR3 plus reference TRBV2 and TRBJ1-4, the full variable domain is EPEVTQTPSHQVTQMGQEVILRCVPISNHLYFYWYRQILGQKVEFLVSFYNNEISEKSEIFDDQFSVERPDGSNFTLKIRSTKLEDSAMYFCASSDGVYDSNEKLFFGSGTQLSVL.

This clone came up once. This chain uses TRBV28 with TRBJ2-7, with 9 bases that match TRBD1. V lost 6 bases and J lost 3; bases outside the gene matches: 0. Germline CDR1 MDHEN, CDR2 SYDVKM. This CDR3 spans 12 amino acids. CDR3 protein: CASRTGGYEQYF. The CDR3 DNA is TGTGCCAGCAGGACAGGGGGCTACGAGCAGTACTTC.

V usage is TRBV11-2 and J usage is TRBJ2-3; TRBD2 agrees at 13 bases. Germline lookup yields CDR1 SGHAT and CDR2 FQNNGV. The CDR3 totals 17 residues. V lost 5 bases, J lost 2 bases, and 7 bases stayed unmatched. CDR3 DNA sequence: TGTGCCAGCAGCACCGGGACTAGCGGGAAGGTCACAGATACGCAGTATTTT. This encodes CASSTGTSGKVTDTQYF.

The rearrangement uses TRBV11-2 and TRBJ1-1; D is uncertain. CDR3 length equals 13 residues. Deletions cut 4 bases from V and 1 base from J, with 7 bases between. Germline values: CDR1 SGHAT, CDR2 FQNNGV. As DNA, the CDR3 is TGTGCCAGCAGCTCACTTAAGAACACTGAAGCTTTCTTT. Its translation is CASSSLKNTEAFF.

The chain has TRBV5-4 and TRBJ2-2; TRBD2 aligns across 13 bases. Germline V gene sequence: CDR1 SGHNT, CDR2 YYREEE (reference sequence). The V segment lost 3 bases and the J segment 9 bases; nucleotides outside the gene matches: 5. The CDR3 is made up of 15 amino acids. For the CDR3, the DNA is TGTGCCAGCAGCTGGGGGACTAGCGGGGCCCGGGAGCTGTTTTTT. This translates into CASSWGTSGARELFF.

The V and J genes are TRBV14 and TRBJ2-3, with D unclear. Between the trimmed V and J ends, which lost 1 base and 4 bases, there was a span of 6 bases. CDR3 length: 13 residues. Germline V CDR1 and CDR2: SGHDN, FVKESK. The DNA for the CDR3 is TGTGCCAGCAGCCAAGCCGGCGCAGATACGCAGTATTTT. It encodes CASSQAGADTQYF.